A single sample is the source of the 13 T cell receptor beta chains below, sequenced in a study of T cell repertoires in cytomegalovirus infection. MiXCR, applied by TCRdb to the reads, yields one record per CDR3 protein. The sample contains some 390,000 distinct CDR3 sequences, 15% to 20% of which appear only once. Sequencing input: PBMCs. The receptors come from a human donor in good health (CMV status not recorded). Some clones in this sample may be carry-over from other donors' samples.

This clonotype was counted ten times or more. The V and J genes are TRBV7-2 and TRBJ1-5; 9 positions agree with TRBD1. CDR1 and CDR2 (germline): SGHTA, FQGNSA. V shed 4 bases, J shed 7 bases, and the junction held 2 bases outside the gene matches. CDR3 size: 13 residues. The CDR3 nucleotides are TGTGCCAGCAGCTCTACAGGGGGCCAGCCCCAGCATTTT. Translated, it gives CASSSTGGQPQHF.

This clonotype was seen a handful of times. The chain joins TRBV18 to TRBJ1-5; D is uncertain. V was trimmed by 3 bases and J by 7 bases, leaving 10 bases between them. This CDR3 has 13 amino acids. CDR1 is KGHSH, CDR2 LQKENI, per germline. The CDR3 DNA reads TGTGCCAGCTCACCCGCGGATTCCCAGCCCCAGCATTTT. It codes for CASSPADSQPQHF.

A few counts support this clonotype. V is TRBV19 and J is TRBJ2-3; TRBD2 aligns across 8 bases. CDR1 is LNHDA, CDR2 SQIVND, per germline (reference sequence). Germline trimming cut 3 bases from V and 4 bases from J; bases unmatched to any gene: 3. This CDR3 region has 14 residues. The CDR3 loop is CASSIPGGADTQYF. CDR3 sequence (DNA): TGTGCCAGTAGTATTCCGGGAGGGGCAGATACGCAGTATTTT.

This clonotype was picked up many times. V and J are TRBV7-8 and TRBJ2-3, with TRBD2 matching over 8 bases. Per the germline V gene, CDR1 is SGHVS and CDR2 is FQNEAQ. The length of the CDR3 is 17 residues. V trimming: 4 bases; J trimming: 1 base; junction bases outside the gene matches: 10. The CDR3 reads CASSSYRGSGGTDTQYF. The DNA for the CDR3 is TGTGCCAGCAGCTCCTACCGGGGTAGCGGGGGCACAGATACGCAGTATTTT.

This rearrangement joins TRBV29-1 to TRBJ2-6; D is ambiguous. This CDR3 region has 14 residues. V lost 3 bases and J lost 0, with 6 bases in between. Per the germline V gene, CDR1 is SQVTM and CDR2 is ANQGSEA. CDR3 amino acids: CSVDDSSGANVLTF. In DNA, the CDR3 is TGCAGCGTTGACGATAGCTCTGGGGCCAACGTCCTGACTTTC. The full variable domain, in which reference TRBV29-1 and TRBJ2-6 provide the parts outside the CDR3, is SAVISQKPSRDICQRGTSLTIQCQVDSQVTMMFWYRQQPGQSLTLIATANQGSEATYESGFVIDKFPISRPNLTFSTLTVSNMSPEDSSIYLCSVDDSSGANVLTFGAGSRLTVL.

In nucleotides, the CDR3 is TGTGCCAGCAGCCAAGATGGAACGCGAGCCGGAAACACCATATATTTT. Translation gives CASSQDGTRAGNTIYF. The J gene is TRBJ1-3, the V gene TRBV4-2, with no clear D. Germline V gene data show CDR1 as LGHNA and CDR2 as YNFKEQ. The CDR3 runs 16 residues. The V gene lost 0 bases and the J gene lost 4 bases, with 13 bases spanning the gap.

V and J are TRBV5-4 and TRBJ2-3, with a weak D call TRBD2 (6 bases). V lost 1 base and J lost 4, with 10 bases in between. CDR1 is SGHNT and CDR2 is YYREEE in the germline V gene (reference sequence). The CDR3 is 14 residues long. CDR3: CASSLSGDPDTQYF. The CDR3 nucleotides are TGTGCCAGCAGCTTGTCGGGGGATCCAGATACGCAGTATTTT.

The J gene is TRBJ1-4, the V gene TRBV2; 9 bases agree with TRBD1. V gave up 6 bases and J gave up 8 bases; unmatched junction bases: 7. Germline V CDR1 and CDR2: SNHLY, FYNNEI. CDR3 size: 14 residues. CDR3 residues: CASRRDRETEKLFF. Here the CDR3 DNA reads TGTGCCAGCAGGAGGGACAGGGAGACCGAAAAACTGTTTTTT.

This rearrangement joins TRBV5-4 to TRBJ2-1; 13 bases map to TRBD2. The germline gives CDR1 SGHNT, CDR2 YYREEE (reference sequence). Trimming at V came to 3 bases and at J to 9 bases, leaving 6 bases not matched to a gene. The CDR3 sequence is 15 residues long. The CDR3 region has the DNA TGTGCCAGCAGCTCCACTAGCGGGAGGGCCACTGAGCAGTTCTTC. This sequence encodes CASSSTSGRATEQFF.

The chain joins TRBV20-1 to TRBJ2-1; TRBD2 matches 9 bases. After removal of 5 bases from V and 7 bases from J, the junction contained 12 bases not matched to a gene. The CDR3 runs 15 residues. Germline V gene sequence: CDR1 DFQATT, CDR2 SNEGSKA (reference sequence). The CDR3 DNA reads as TGCAGTGCTCCCCCCCCTAGCGGGAAAGGAAATGAGCAGTTCTTC. As protein: CSAPPPSGKGNEQFF.

As regards this clonotype: This may be a read error, as it is one base from a much larger clone. This chain links TRBV7-2 with TRBJ2-3, with 11 bases matching TRBD2. This CDR3 spans 14 amino acids. Germline CDR1 and CDR2: SGHTA and FQGNSA. The CDR3 region has the DNA TGTGCCAACAGCTTGCAACTAGCGGGAGCAACGCAGTATTTT. Its protein is CANSLQLAGATQYF.

A few counts support this clonotype. The chain couples TRBV18 to TRBJ1-4; the D gene is possibly TRBD1 (5 bases). CDR1 and CDR2 (germline): KGHSH, LQKENI. The V end was cut by 4 bases, the J end by 7 bases, with 16 bases between. CDR3 length: 15 amino acids. The CDR3 DNA reads as TGTGCCAGCTCACTTTCGACAGAGACCCTTGAAAAACTGTTTTTT. Its protein product is CASSLSTETLEKLFF. The full variable domain, completed using reference TRBV18 and TRBJ1-4, is NAGVMQNPRHLVRRRGQEARLRCSPMKGHSHVYWYRQLPEEGLKFMVYLQKENIIDESGMPKERFSAEFPKEGPSILRIQQVVRGDSAAYFCASSLSTETLEKLFFGSGTQLSVL.

This clonotype has more than one count but fewer than ten. This could be a read error, since a much larger clone is one nucleotide away. The rearrangement uses TRBV7-6 and TRBJ2-3; D is uncertain. V shed 2 bases and J shed 0 bases, with 6 bases lying between them. The CDR3 loop spans 14 amino acids. Per the germline V gene, CDR1 is SGHVS and CDR2 is FNYEAQ. Here the CDR3 reads CASSLTTSTDTQYF. CDR3 nucleotides: TGTGCCAGCAGCTTAACGACTAGCACAGATACGCAGTATTTT.